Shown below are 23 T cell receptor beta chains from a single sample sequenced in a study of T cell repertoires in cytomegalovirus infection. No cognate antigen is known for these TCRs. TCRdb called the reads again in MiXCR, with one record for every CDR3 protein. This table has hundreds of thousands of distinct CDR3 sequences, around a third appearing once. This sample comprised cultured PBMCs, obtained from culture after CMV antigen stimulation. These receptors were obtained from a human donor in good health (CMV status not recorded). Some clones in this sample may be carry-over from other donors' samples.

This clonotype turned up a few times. In DNA form, the CDR3 reads TGCAGTGCGCCCAACCCGCGGGGGGCGGACTACGAGCAGTACTTC. This translates into CSAPNPRGADYEQYF. The chain combines TRBV20-1 with TRBJ2-7; 8 nucleotides align to TRBD2. Germline lookup yields CDR1 DFQATT and CDR2 SNEGSKA (reference sequence). Trimming took 6 bases from V and 3 from J; bases not matched to a gene: 13. This CDR3 is built from 15 residues.

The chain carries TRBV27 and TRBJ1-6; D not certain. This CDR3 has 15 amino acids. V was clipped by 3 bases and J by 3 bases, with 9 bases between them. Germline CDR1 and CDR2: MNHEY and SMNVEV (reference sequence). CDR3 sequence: CASSFTEDYNSPLHF. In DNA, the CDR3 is TGTGCCAGCAGTTTTACAGAAGACTATAATTCACCCCTCCACTTT.

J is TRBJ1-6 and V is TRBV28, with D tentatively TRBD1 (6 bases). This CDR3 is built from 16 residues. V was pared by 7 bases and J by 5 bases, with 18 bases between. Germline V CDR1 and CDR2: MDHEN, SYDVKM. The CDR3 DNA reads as TGTGCCAGCAATTCCCCGGACAGTCGAAATAATTCACCCCTCCACTTT. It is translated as CASNSPDSRNNSPLHF.

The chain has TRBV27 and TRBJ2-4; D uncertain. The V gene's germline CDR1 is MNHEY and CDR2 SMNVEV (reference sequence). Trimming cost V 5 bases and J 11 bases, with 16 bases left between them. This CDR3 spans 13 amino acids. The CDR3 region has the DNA TGTGCCAGCAGTCCTATGCCTAGATCGGTTCAGTACTTC. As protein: CASSPMPRSVQYF.

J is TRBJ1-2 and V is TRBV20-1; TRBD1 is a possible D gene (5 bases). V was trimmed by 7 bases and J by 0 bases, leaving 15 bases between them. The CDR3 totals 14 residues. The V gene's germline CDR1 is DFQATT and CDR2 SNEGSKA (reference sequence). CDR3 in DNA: TGCAGTGTCGCGGGTTCAGGGACTAACTATGGCTACACCTTC. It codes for CSVAGSGTNYGYTF.

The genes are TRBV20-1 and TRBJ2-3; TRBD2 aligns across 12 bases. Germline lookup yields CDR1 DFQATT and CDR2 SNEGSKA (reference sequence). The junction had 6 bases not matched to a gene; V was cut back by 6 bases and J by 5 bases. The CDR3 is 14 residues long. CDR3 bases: TGCAGTGCGAGGACTAGCGGGGTTAAAGATACGCAGTATTTT. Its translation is CSARTSGVKDTQYF.

This CDR3 reads CAISEPDGYYGYTF. CDR3 nucleotides: TGTGCCATCAGTGAGCCGGACGGATACTATGGCTACACCTTC. The genes are TRBV10-3 and TRBJ1-2, with unresolved D. CDR1 is ENHRY, CDR2 SYGVKD, per germline. The CDR3 length is 14 residues. The ends were cut back, 2 bases at V and 3 bases at J, with 10 bases in the middle.

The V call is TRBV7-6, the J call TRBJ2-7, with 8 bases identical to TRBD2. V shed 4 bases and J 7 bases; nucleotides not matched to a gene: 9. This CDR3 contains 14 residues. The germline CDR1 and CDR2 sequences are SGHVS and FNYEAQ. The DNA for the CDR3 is TGTGCCAGCAGCTCCGCTAGCGGGCCCTTGGAGCAGTACTTC. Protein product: CASSSASGPLEQYF.

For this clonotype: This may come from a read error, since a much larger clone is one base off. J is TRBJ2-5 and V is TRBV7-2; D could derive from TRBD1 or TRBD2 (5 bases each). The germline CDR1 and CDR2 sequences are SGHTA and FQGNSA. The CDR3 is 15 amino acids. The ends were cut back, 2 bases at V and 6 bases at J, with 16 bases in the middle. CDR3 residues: CASSLIVRGKQTQYF. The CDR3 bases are TGTGCCAGCAGCTTAATTGTGAGGGGAAAGCAGACCCAGTACTTC.

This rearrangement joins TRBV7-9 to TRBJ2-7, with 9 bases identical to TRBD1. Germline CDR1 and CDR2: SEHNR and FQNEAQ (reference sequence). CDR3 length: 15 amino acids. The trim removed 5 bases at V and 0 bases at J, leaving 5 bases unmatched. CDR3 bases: TGTGCCAGCAGCAACCGGGACAGGGACTCCTACGAGCAGTACTTC. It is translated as CASSNRDRDSYEQYF.

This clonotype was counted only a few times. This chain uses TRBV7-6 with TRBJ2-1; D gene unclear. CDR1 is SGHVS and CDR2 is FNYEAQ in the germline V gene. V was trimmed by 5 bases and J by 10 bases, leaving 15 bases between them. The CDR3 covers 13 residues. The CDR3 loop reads CASSPSRADEQFF. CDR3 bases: TGTGCCAGCAGCCCGAGTAGGGCGGACGAGCAGTTCTTC.

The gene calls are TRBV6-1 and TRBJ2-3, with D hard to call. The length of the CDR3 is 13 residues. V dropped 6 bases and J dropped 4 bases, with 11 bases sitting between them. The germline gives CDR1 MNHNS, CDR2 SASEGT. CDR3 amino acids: CASRGIGADTQYF. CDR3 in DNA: TGTGCCAGCAGAGGTATTGGGGCAGATACGCAGTATTTT.

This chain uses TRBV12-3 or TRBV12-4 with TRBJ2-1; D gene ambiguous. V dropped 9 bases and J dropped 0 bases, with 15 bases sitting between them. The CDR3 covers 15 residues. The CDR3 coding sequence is TGTGCCAGTTCCCAGAGGCAGCCCTCCTACAATGAGCAGTTCTTC. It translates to CASSQRQPSYNEQFF.

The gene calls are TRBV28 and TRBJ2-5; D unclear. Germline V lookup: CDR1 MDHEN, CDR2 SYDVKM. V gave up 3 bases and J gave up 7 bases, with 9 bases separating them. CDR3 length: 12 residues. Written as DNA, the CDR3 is TGTGCCAGCAGTTTCCGGTTCGGGACCCAGTACTTC. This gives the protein CASSFRFGTQYF.

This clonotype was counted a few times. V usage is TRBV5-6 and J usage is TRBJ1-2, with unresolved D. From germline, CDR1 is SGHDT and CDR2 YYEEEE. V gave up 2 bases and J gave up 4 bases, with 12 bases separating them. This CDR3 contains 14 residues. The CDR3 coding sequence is TGTGCCAGCAGCTTAGGGCTAACGGGCTATGGCTACACCTTC. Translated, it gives CASSLGLTGYGYTF.

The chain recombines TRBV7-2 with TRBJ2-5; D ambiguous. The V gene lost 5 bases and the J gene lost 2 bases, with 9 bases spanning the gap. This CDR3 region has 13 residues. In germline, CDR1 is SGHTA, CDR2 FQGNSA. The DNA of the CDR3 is TGTGCCAGCAGCCTCATGGGGCAAGAGACCCAGTACTTC. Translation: CASSLMGQETQYF. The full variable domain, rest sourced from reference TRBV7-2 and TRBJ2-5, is GAGVSQSPSNKVTEKGKDVELRCDPISGHTALYWYRQSLGQGLEFLIYFQGNSAPDKSGLPSDRFSAERTGGSVSTLTIQRTQQEDSAVYLCASSLMGQETQYFGPGTRLLVL.

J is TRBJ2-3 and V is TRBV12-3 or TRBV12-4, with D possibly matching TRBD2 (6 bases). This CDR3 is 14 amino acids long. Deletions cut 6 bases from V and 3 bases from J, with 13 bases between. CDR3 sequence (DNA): TGTGCCAGCAGCTTAATGCTAGCGACAGATACGCAGTATTTT. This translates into CASSLMLATDTQYF.

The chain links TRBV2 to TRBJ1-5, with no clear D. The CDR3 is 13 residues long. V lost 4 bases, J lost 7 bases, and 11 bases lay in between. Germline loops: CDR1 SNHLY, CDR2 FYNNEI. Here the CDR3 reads CASSGDLGQPQHF. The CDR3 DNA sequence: TGTGCCAGCAGTGGTGACCTTGGGCAGCCCCAGCATTTT.

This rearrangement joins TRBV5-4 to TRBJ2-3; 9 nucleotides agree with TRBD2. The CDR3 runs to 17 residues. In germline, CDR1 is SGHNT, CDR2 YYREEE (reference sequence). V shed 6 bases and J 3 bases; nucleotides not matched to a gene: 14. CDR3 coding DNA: TGTGCCAGCACCCCCCAATGGGGGACTAGCTTTACAGATACGCAGTATTTT. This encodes CASTPQWGTSFTDTQYF.

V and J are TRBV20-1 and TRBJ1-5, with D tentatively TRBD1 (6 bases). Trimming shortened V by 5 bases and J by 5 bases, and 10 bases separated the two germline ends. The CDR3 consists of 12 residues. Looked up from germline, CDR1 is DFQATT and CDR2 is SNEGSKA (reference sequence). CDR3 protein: CSAADSDQPQHF. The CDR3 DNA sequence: TGCAGTGCTGCGGACAGCGATCAGCCCCAGCATTTT.

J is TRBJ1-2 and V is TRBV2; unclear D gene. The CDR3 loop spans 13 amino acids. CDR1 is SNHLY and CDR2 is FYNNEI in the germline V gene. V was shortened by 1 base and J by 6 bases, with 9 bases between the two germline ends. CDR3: CASSEGEVHGYTF. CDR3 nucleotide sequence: TGTGCCAGCAGTGAAGGGGAGGTCCATGGCTACACCTTC.

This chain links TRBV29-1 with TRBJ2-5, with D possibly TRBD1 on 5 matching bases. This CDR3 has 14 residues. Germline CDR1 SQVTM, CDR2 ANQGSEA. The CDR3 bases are TGCAGTTACCGATCGGGCAGGGCCCAAGAGACCCAGTACTTC. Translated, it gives CSYRSGRAQETQYF.

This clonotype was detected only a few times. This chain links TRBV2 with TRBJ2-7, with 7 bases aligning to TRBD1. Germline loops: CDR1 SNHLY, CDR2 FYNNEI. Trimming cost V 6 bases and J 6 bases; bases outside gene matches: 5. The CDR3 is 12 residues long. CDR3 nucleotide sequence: TGTGCCAGCAGCTTTAACAGGGGCGAGCAGTACTTC. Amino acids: CASSFNRGEQYF.